This TCR beta chain stems from a study of shared clonotypes between healthy human individuals (dated by TCRdb to 2019 to 2021). In terms of the full investigation: The cohort included a few men and a couple of women between 18 and 49 years of age. Per donor, three plates each were used for CD4 naive and CD4 memory, two for CD8 naive, and one for CD8 memory. Blood TCR repertoires of five healthy adults were deeply sequenced to estimate repertoire size and the extent of clonotype sharing between individuals. To increase sequencing depth and limit assay-specific biases, different laboratories used diverse techniques to prepare libraries and sequence TCR repertoires. Between about 0.9 and 10 billion PBMCs per donor were obtained by leukapheresis. Beyond this particular receptor, the publication reports: Based on pairwise subsampling, the degree of clonotype sharing among donors was expected to be affected by sequencing depth. Incomplete sequencing was indicated by rarefaction of sorted-subset datasets, despite the large sequencing depth. Naive subsets generally had larger estimated clonotype richness than memory subsets did. Sampling was limited to blood, and TCR repertoires in tissue likely differ from TCR repertoires in blood. Because the study included only a small number of donors, the genetic and exposure-history diversity represented was limited. When a handful of donors were compared, the shared fraction of clonotypes was 5% to 6.5% for naive CD4, less than 4% for naive CD8, 2% to 2.5% for memory CD4, and 0.4% for memory CD8. Higher generation probabilities were observed for clonotypes shared by all four sorted-subset donors than for non-shared clonotypes.

To note about this clone: The antigen it binds to is not known. Base qualities are missing; no much larger clone stands one base away.

There are 12 amino acids in the CDR3, from cysteine to phenylalanine inclusive. CDR3 DNA only is kept here, 36 bases in frame from base 1. The germline V gene sets CDR1 to SQVTM and CDR2 to ANQGSEA. Healthy HIV-negative adults with no recently reported acute infections or vaccinations were included as donors. Every donor was a Caucasian adult residing in Nashville, Tennessee, USA. Magnetic negative selection was used to enrich CD4+ T cells, after which naive cells were positively selected on CD45RA and the negative fraction became the memory subset. After blood collection by leukapheresis, PBMCs were isolated using Ficoll-Histopaque density gradient centrifugation and then cryopreserved in the vapor phase of liquid nitrogen. Analytical flow cytometry was used to check the purity and quantity of every magnetically sorted T cell population. Genomic DNA was isolated from every sorted fraction and measured by UV absorbance on a Nanodrop 2000c.

TCR CDR3 regions were amplified from genomic DNA by multiplex PCR using the deep immunoSEQ assay. Genomic DNA extracted from each cell subset was distributed evenly over all wells of several immunoSEQ 96-well plates, and each plate served as one replicate. For sorted subsets, each replicate PCR was loaded with about 200 ng genomic DNA, equivalent to 25,000 to 35,000 T cell genomes. Purified libraries were quantified with a Qubit 3.0 fluorometer, sized on a Bioanalyzer 2100, and re-quantified with the KAPA Library Quantification kit. Each immunoSEQ 96-well plate was sequenced on its own single-read 150-cycle Illumina NextSeq 550 flow cell. In the authors' own workflow: Because the immunoSEQ output included only junctional sequences and no quality scores, the filtering could not be the same as the filtering used for full-length reads. Sequences were annotated with PyIR, a Python wrapper for IgBLAST v1.9, and V/J genes and CDR3 were assigned using IMGT germline references. Reads with weak V/J assignments (E-value above 1e-6), missing CDR3, stop codons, out-of-frame junctions, or ambiguous translated residues were removed. V3J clonotypes were defined as sequences sharing the same inferred V gene, J gene, and CDR3 amino acid sequence. Percentage overlap between repertoires was computed as shared unique clonotypes divided by the size of the smaller repertoire. Repertoire richness was assessed with RTK rarefaction, the Chao1 estimator, and Recon v2.1 estimates of unobserved clonotypes. Generation probabilities for all TCRbeta clonotypes obtained by the gDNA method from several donors were computed using OLGA. TCRdb retrieved this table from immuneACCESS and kept in-frame rearrangements only. Not all clones are present; in checked studies, unresolved V genes account for under half, and no reason is known for the remainder. V and J calls and clone size come straight from that table; D and trimming were deduced from the DNA. For this sample the table gives millions of clones, of which 90% to 95% were detected only once. The ten largest account for about 0.39% of the sample.

Source material: naive CD4+ T cells from PBMCs. In the paper's terms, the cell subset or site label means: CD45RA+ positively selected. This TCR came from a man younger than 35 in good health. Some clones in this sample may be carry-over from other donors' samples. The V and J genes are TRBV29-1 and TRBJ2-5; TRBD2 fits 7 bases in the junction. The tail of the sequence fits TRBJ2-7 better, so the J call may be wrong. The sequence in DNA is TGCAGCGTTATGGGGGAGGGTCACGAGCAGTACTTC. Its protein product is CSVMGEGHEQYF.